This T cell receptor (beta chain) was captured by sequencing in a study of blood T cell repertoires in COVID-19. On the study more broadly: From T cells, B-cell-depleted T cells, or PBMCs came the material, which was cDNA or gDNA.

The germline V gene encodes CDR1 MNHEY and CDR2 SVGAGI. The CDR3 is 15 residues long. The V gene end was trimmed by 11 bases and the J gene end by 0 bases; junction bases not matched to a gene: 9. Assay: immunoSEQ multiplex PCR; the TCRdb copy retains only in-frame clones and omits some. Among approximately 500,000 clones listed, approximately 90% were seen once. The chain links TRBV6-5 to TRBJ2-3, with 9 bases lining up with TRBD2. The clonotype comes from a woman between 40 and 50 years old who had recovered from COVID-19. The sequencing input was PBMCs or T cells enriched from blood (not recorded which). The CDR3 sequence: CASRVTSGSTDTQYF. In DNA form, the CDR3 reads TGTGCCTCCCGGGTCACTAGCGGGAGCACAGATACGCAGTATTTT.